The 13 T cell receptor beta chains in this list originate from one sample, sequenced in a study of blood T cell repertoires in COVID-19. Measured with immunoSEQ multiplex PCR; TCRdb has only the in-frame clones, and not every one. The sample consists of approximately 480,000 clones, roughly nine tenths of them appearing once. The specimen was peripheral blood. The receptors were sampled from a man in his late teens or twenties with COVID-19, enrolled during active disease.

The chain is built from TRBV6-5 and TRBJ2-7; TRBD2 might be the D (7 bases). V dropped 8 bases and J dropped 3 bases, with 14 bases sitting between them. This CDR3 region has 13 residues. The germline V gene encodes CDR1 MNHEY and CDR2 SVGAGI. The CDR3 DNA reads TGTGCCAGCGGCGAGGGGGGGGGCTACGAGCAGTACTTC. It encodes CASGEGGGYEQYF.

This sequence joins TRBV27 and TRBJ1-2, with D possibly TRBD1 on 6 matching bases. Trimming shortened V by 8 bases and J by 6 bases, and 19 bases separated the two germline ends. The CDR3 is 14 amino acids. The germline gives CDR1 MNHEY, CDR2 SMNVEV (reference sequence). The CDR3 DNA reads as TGTGCCAGCTCCAACAGGGCATTGGTAGATGGCTACACCTTC. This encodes CASSNRALVDGYTF.

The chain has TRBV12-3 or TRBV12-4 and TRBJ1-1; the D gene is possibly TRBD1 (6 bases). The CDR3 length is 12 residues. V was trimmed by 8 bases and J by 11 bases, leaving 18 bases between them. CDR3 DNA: TGTGCCAGCTATTCAGGGGTGGCGACGGCTTTCTTT. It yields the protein CASYSGVATAFF.

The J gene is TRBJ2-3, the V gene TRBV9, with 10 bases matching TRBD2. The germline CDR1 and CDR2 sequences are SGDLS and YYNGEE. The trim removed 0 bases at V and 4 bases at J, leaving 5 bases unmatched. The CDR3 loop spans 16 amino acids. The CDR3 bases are TGTGCCAGCAGCGTAGCGGGAGCGGGAGGGCCAGATACGCAGTATTTT. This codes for CASSVAGAGGPDTQYF.

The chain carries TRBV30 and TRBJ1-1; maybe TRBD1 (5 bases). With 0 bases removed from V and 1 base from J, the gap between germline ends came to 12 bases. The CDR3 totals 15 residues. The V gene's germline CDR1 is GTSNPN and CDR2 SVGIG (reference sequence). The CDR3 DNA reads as TGTGCCTGGAGTGTTGGGGCAGGAAGGAACACTGAAGCTTTCTTT. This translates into CAWSVGAGRNTEAFF.

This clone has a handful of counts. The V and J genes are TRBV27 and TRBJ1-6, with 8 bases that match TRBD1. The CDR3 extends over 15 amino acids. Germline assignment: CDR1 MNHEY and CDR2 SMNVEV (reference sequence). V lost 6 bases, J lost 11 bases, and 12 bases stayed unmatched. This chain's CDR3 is CASRGMAGGEAPLHF. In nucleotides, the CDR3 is TGTGCCAGCAGGGGGATGGCAGGGGGCGAGGCACCCCTCCACTTT.

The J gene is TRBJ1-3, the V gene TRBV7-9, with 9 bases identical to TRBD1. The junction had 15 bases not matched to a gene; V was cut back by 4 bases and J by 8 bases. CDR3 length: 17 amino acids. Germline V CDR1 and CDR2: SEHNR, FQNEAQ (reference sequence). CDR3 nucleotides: TGTGCCAGCAGCTCAGGGACAGGGAGTCTCGTCGGAGACACCATATATTTT. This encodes CASSSGTGSLVGDTIYF.

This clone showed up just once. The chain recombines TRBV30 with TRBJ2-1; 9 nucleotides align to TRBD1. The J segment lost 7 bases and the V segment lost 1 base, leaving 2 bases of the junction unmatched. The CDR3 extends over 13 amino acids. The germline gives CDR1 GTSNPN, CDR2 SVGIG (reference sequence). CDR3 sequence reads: CAWSAGTGNEQFF. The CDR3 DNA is TGTGCCTGGAGTGCCGGGACAGGGAATGAGCAGTTCTTC.

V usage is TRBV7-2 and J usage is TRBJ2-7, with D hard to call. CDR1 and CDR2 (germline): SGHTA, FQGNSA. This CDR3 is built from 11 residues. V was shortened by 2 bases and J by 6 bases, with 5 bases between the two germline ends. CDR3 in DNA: TGTGCCAGCAGCTTAACAATCGAGCAGTACTTC. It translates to CASSLTIEQYF. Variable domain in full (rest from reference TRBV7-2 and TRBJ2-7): GAGVSQSPSNKVTEKGKDVELRCDPISGHTALYWYRQSLGQGLEFLIYFQGNSAPDKSGLPSDRFSAERTGGSVSTLTIQRTQQEDSAVYLCASSLTIEQYFGPGTRLTVT.

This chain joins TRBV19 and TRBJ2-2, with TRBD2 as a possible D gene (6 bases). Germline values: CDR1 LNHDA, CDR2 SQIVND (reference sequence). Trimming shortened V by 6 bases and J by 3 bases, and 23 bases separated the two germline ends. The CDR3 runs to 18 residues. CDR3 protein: CASRSLEPGLAYTGELFF. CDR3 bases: TGTGCCAGTAGAAGTCTAGAACCGGGACTTGCGTACACCGGGGAGCTGTTTTTT.

The CDR3 is CASSSDRGASSSYNSPLHF. The DNA for the CDR3 is TGCGCCAGCAGCTCGGACAGGGGCGCTAGTAGCTCCTATAATTCACCCCTCCACTTT. V usage is TRBV5-1 and J usage is TRBJ1-6; TRBD1 matches 9 bases. Losses at the gene ends were 3 bases for V and 0 bases for J; bases not matched to a gene: 10. This CDR3 comprises 19 residues. Germline V lookup: CDR1 SGHRS, CDR2 YFSETQ.

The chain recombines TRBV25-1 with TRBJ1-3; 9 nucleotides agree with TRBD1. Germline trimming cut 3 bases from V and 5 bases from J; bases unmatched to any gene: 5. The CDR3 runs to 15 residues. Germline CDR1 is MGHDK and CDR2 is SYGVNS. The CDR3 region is CASSDAGTGRNTIYF. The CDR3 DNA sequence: TGTGCCAGCAGTGATGCGGGGACAGGGCGAAACACCATATATTTT.

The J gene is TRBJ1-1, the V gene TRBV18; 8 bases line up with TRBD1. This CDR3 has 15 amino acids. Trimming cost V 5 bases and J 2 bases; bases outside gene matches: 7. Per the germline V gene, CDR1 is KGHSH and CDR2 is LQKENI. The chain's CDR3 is CASSKGQGGNTEAFF. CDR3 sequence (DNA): TGTGCCAGCTCAAAAGGACAGGGTGGTAACACTGAAGCTTTCTTT.